Following are 17 T cell receptor beta chains from one sample sequenced in a study of blood T cell repertoires in COVID-19. The data were produced by immunoSEQ multiplex PCR, yet TCRdb's version contains in-frame clones alone and is incomplete. The sample lists about 100,000 clones, roughly nine tenths occurring once. Sequencing input: peripheral blood. The receptor set was obtained from a woman older than 75 with acute or convalescent COVID-19.

The rearrangement uses TRBV4-3 and TRBJ1-5; 8 nucleotides match TRBD1. V lost 0 bases to trimming and J lost 7 bases; unmatched junction nucleotides: 8. The CDR3 runs to 16 residues. From germline, CDR1 is LGHNA and CDR2 YSLEER. CDR3 protein: CASSQDRTGRNQPQHF. CDR3 nucleotide sequence: TGCGCCAGCAGCCAAGATAGGACAGGGAGGAACCAGCCCCAGCATTTT.

CDR3 nucleotides: TGTGCCAGCAGCCATTCAGACAGGAACACTGAAGCTTTCTTT. It translates to CASSHSDRNTEAFF. The rearrangement links TRBV3-1 (or the pseudogene TRBV3-2) to TRBJ1-1; a weak D match, TRBD1 (5 bases). Germline assignment: CDR1 LGHDT and CDR2 YNNKEL (reference sequence). V gave up 3 bases and J gave up 1 base, with 9 bases separating them. The CDR3 has 14 amino acids.

This clone was counted a single time. The rearrangement joins TRBV20-1 to TRBJ2-1, with D uncertain. The germline V gene encodes CDR1 DFQATT and CDR2 SNEGSKA (reference sequence). This CDR3 comprises 11 residues. Trimming took 1 base from V and 9 from J, leaving 7 bases between them. The CDR3 region is CSARGTGEQFF. The DNA for the CDR3 is TGCAGTGCTAGAGGAACCGGTGAGCAGTTCTTC.

The rearrangement uses TRBV4-1 and TRBJ2-3, with 8 bases lining up with TRBD1. The germline CDR1 and CDR2 sequences are MGHRA and YSYEKL. CDR3 length equals 15 residues. The trim removed 3 bases at V and 5 bases at J, leaving 7 bases unmatched. Here the CDR3 reads CASSHSDREIDTQYF. The CDR3 coding sequence is TGCGCCAGCAGCCACTCGGACAGGGAGATAGATACGCAGTATTTT.

This chain links TRBV7-2 with TRBJ2-3; 7 positions agree with TRBD2. The CDR3 is 15 amino acids. J lost 2 bases, V lost 5 bases, and 7 bases had no gene match. The V gene's germline CDR1 is SGHTA and CDR2 FQGNSA. The CDR3: CASSKAGFYTDTQYF. CDR3 sequence (DNA): TGTGCCAGCAGCAAAGCGGGATTTTACACAGATACGCAGTATTTT.

The chain uses TRBV3-1 (or the pseudogene TRBV3-2) and TRBJ2-3; D not resolved. With 4 bases removed from V and 3 bases from J, the gap between germline ends came to 17 bases. Germline CDR1 reads LGHDT; CDR2 reads YNNKEL (reference sequence). The CDR3 is 16 residues long. The CDR3, as DNA: TGTGCCAGCAGCCCGACGGCCGGATCACTAACAGATACGCAGTATTTT. Translating it yields CASSPTAGSLTDTQYF.

With regard to this clone: Other DNA sequences in this specimen translate into the identical CDR3. The chain carries TRBV10-3 and TRBJ1-5; a weak D match, TRBD1 (5 bases). The CDR3 runs 15 residues. From germline, CDR1 is ENHRY and CDR2 SYGVKD. V gave up 2 bases and J gave up 1 base, with 9 bases separating them. CDR3 nucleotide sequence: TGTGCCATCAGTGAGACAGACAGAAGCAATCAGCCCCAGCATTTT. Amino acids: CAISETDRSNQPQHF.

This chain's CDR3 is CASSPGQFGTSGTDTQYF. The CDR3 coding sequence is TGCGCCAGCAGCCCTGGACAGTTTGGGACTAGCGGCACAGATACGCAGTATTTT. This rearrangement joins TRBV4-1 to TRBJ2-3; the match to TRBD2 covers 10 bases. The V gene's germline CDR1 is MGHRA and CDR2 YSYEKL. Trimming cost V 4 bases and J 1 base; bases outside gene matches: 11. This CDR3 comprises 18 residues.

The rearrangement uses TRBV7-2 and TRBJ2-5; TRBD1 is a possible D gene (5 bases). This CDR3 comprises 14 residues. Germline V CDR1 and CDR2: SGHTA, FQGNSA. V was cut by 6 bases and J by 1 base, with 12 bases left in between. The CDR3 here is CASSSGAVQETQYF. In DNA form, the CDR3 reads TGTGCCAGCAGTTCTGGGGCGGTCCAAGAGACCCAGTACTTC.

As DNA, the CDR3 is TGCAGCGTTGTCGTGCTTAGCAATGAGCAGTTCTTC. This translates into CSVVVLSNEQFF. This chain connects TRBV29-1 to TRBJ2-1; D is unclear. This CDR3 contains 12 residues. CDR1 is SQVTM, CDR2 ANQGSEA, per germline. V was clipped by 4 bases and J by 6 bases, with 10 bases between them.

This sequence joins TRBV18 and TRBJ1-1; the D is unclear. V lost 6 bases, J lost 0 bases, and 14 bases lay in between. The V gene's germline CDR1 is KGHSH and CDR2 LQKENI. The CDR3 sequence is 15 residues long. The CDR3 reads CASSSVGGMNTEAFF. CDR3 sequence (DNA): TGTGCCAGCTCCTCCGTGGGAGGGATGAACACTGAAGCTTTCTTT.

To note about this clone: One end of the junction fails to match germline, which may point to a read error. CDR3 region: CASSLEGTAKYGYTF. CDR3 in DNA: TGTGCCAGCAGCTTGGAGGGGACAGCTAAATATGGCTACACCTTC. The chain employs TRBV5-4 and TRBJ1-2; 7 bases match TRBD1. Germline V gene lookup returns CDR1 SGHNT and CDR2 YYREEE (reference sequence). The CDR3 is 15 amino acids.

The chain uses TRBV9 and TRBJ2-1; 10 bases are a match to TRBD1. This CDR3 spans 18 amino acids. With 3 bases clipped from V and 4 bases from J, the junction kept 13 bases outside the gene matches. Germline-derived CDR1 and CDR2 are SGDLS and YYNGEE. The CDR3 region is CASSALVGTGVTYNEQFF. The CDR3 DNA follows: TGTGCCAGCAGCGCGTTAGTGGGGACAGGGGTAACTTACAATGAGCAGTTCTTC.

The chain carries TRBV11-3 and TRBJ1-2, with TRBD1 matching over 7 bases. The CDR3 covers 14 residues. Losses at the gene ends were 5 bases for V and 2 bases for J; bases not matched to a gene: 5. CDR1 is SGHNT, CDR2 YENEEA, per germline. The DNA for the CDR3 is TGTGCCAGCAGCAGGGACAGAGAAAACTATGGCTACACCTTC. This sequence encodes CASSRDRENYGYTF.

This clone showed up just once. J is TRBJ2-5 and V is TRBV4-3, with TRBD2 matching over 9 bases. The V gene end was trimmed by 0 bases and the J gene end by 5 bases; junction bases not matched to a gene: 10. The germline V gene has CDR1 LGHNA and CDR2 YSLEER. This CDR3 has 17 residues. The CDR3 sequence: CASSQDFRSGGLETQYF. The CDR3 DNA reads as TGCGCCAGCAGCCAAGACTTTAGGAGCGGGGGGTTGGAGACCCAGTACTTC.

This chain links TRBV19 with TRBJ2-7; 7 nucleotides align to TRBD2. J lost 4 bases, V lost 1 base, and 7 bases had no gene match. Per the germline V gene, CDR1 is LNHDA and CDR2 is SQIVND (reference sequence). The length of the CDR3 is 15 residues. As DNA, the CDR3 is TGTGCCAGTAGTATAGTAAAGCGGGGAATTTACGAGCAGTACTTC. Protein product: CASSIVKRGIYEQYF.

V usage is TRBV11-3 and J usage is TRBJ2-7, with D unresolved. Germline loops: CDR1 SGHNT, CDR2 YENEEA. The CDR3 runs 14 residues. V lost 1 base and J 3 bases, leaving 10 bases between the germline ends. This CDR3 reads CASSLAQNFYEQYF. CDR3 nucleotides: TGTGCCAGCAGCTTAGCACAGAATTTCTACGAGCAGTACTTC.